This entry describes one TCR beta chain. Source study methods: Counts of nucleated cells, estimated from reference gene primer amplification, were obtained. Sequencing was performed with immunoSEQ multiplex PCR; in TCRdb, only in-frame clones are kept and a portion is missing. D and trimming were read from the DNA, whereas the V and J calls and clone size are those reported in that table. Among 240,000 or so clones listed, 70% to 85% were seen once. The sample originates from a study of blood T cell repertoires in COVID-19. Study summary: T cells, B-cell-depleted T cells, or PBMCs supplied cDNA or gDNA.

The CDR3 has 15 residues. Germline V gene sequence: CDR1 ENHRY, CDR2 SYGVKD. V was cut by 2 bases and J by 5 bases, with 15 bases left in between. The chain uses TRBV10-3 and TRBJ1-1; D unresolved. The receptor comes from a woman aged 80 or over with acute or convalescent COVID-19. The sequenced material came from peripheral blood. The CDR3, as DNA: TGTGCCATCAGTGAGAGGGAGGGAAGGCAAACTGAAGCTTTCTTT. Its translation is CAISEREGRQTEAFF.